The clone carrying this T cell receptor beta chain was observed a handful of times. What it binds is unknown. The authors incorporated unique molecular identifiers into the TCR beta cDNA libraries. Each batch of 1 to 10 million T cells produced 490,000 or so cDNA molecules. MiXCR, run by TCRdb on the PCR reads, gives a single entry per CDR3 protein. The sample records 400,000 to 500,000 distinct CDR3 sequences, 39% being singletons. Trimming took 0 bases from V and 2 from J, leaving 11 bases between them. This CDR3 spans 15 amino acids. Germline CDR1 reads SGHRS; CDR2 reads YFSETQ. This entry is derived from a study of post-analysis software for immune sequencing data. Study-wide background: Relapsing-remitting, secondary progressive and progressive-relapsing forms of multiple sclerosis all featured among disease courses. Study-wide points: Relative to controls, patients had about 5 TRBV segments at higher frequency, with TRBV5-6, TRBV5-1 and TRBV20-1 among these. Controls significantly exceeded multiple sclerosis patients in normalized Chao1 diversity. By F measure, samples from a shared preparation batch strongly co-clustered.

This chain joins TRBV5-1 and TRBJ1-2; possibly TRBD1 for D (6 bases). The clonotype originates from a girl aged 2-10 years with multiple sclerosis. The sample comprised blood. CDR3 sequence: CASSLVMGANYGYTF. CDR3 bases: TGCGCCAGCAGCTTGGTTATGGGGGCGAACTATGGCTACACCTTC.